This T cell receptor (beta chain) was sequenced for a study of shared clonotypes between healthy human individuals. Whole-study context: Donors consisted of two women and three men between 18 and 49. Researchers assigned three CD4 naive, three CD4 memory, two CD8 naive and one CD8 memory plate to each donor.

TCRdb keeps only in-frame clones here, not all; method: immunoSEQ multiplex PCR. Here the sample spans about 2.4 million clones, 90% to 95% being singletons. This CDR3 is 19 amino acids long. The germline CDR1 and CDR2 sequences are SGHVS and FNYEAQ. V lost 1 base and J lost 1; bases outside the gene matches: 7. The TCR originated in a man aged 18-30 years in good health. The chain links TRBV7-6 to TRBJ2-6; 10 positions agree with TRBD2. Sequences were obtained from naive CD4+ T cells sorted from blood. Subset of the sample: CD45RA+ positively selected. The CDR3: CASSLVLLAGVSGANVLTF. The CDR3 coding sequence is TGTGCCAGCAGCTTAGTTTTGCTAGCGGGAGTTTCTGGGGCCAACGTCCTGACTTTC.